These T cell receptor beta chains were read from a single sample in a study of response to subunit inactivated influenza vaccine. TCRdb redid the calling of the RT-PCR reads with MiXCR, one entry per CDR3 protein. The data hold 500,000 to 600,000 distinct CDR3 sequences, with 7.5% to 8.5% observed a single time. The material sequenced was PBMCs from blood, taken 23 months after vaccination. The receptors were gathered from a man between 50 and 75 years old who received an inactivated influenza vaccine. Each CDR3 is given with its conserved first and last residue. Each record gives: clone size, V gene, D gene, J gene, CDR3 DNA, CDR3 protein. The D gene is left open where the match is weak. Rows may omit the clone size; those that give it use once, few, many or a size class.

many	TRBV7-2	NA	TRBJ2-5	TGTGCCAGCAGCTTAGGTTGGACCCAGTACTTC	CASSLGWTQYF
few	TRBV18	TRBD2	TRBJ2-1	TGTGCCAGCTCACCCCCCGGGACTAGCTACAATGAGCAGTTCTTC	CASSPPGTSYNEQFF
many	TRBV12-3/TRBV12-4	NA	TRBJ2-1	TGTGCCAGCAGTTTAGCGCTGAGTGAGCAGTTCTTC	CASSLALSEQFF
many	TRBV12-3/TRBV12-4	NA	TRBJ2-7	TGTGCCAGCAGTCATTATACTAGCAGGTCCCACGAGCAGTACTTC	CASSHYTSRSHEQYF
many	TRBV4-3	NA	TRBJ2-3	TGCGCCAGCAGCCAAGAACACCCAGATACGCAGTATTTT	CASSQEHPDTQYF
few	TRBV24-1	NA	TRBJ1-2	TGTGCCACCAGTGAACAGAGTTTTAACTATGGCTACACCTTC	CATSEQSFNYGYTF
many	TRBV12-3/TRBV12-4	NA	TRBJ2-2	TGTGCCAGCAGTTTTTCGGACACCAGGGAGCTGTTTTTT	CASSFSDTRELFF
NA	TRBV18	NA	TRBJ1-1	TGTGCCAGCTCACCCTATACAGGGCAGCACACTGAAGCTTTCTTT	CASSPYTGQHTEAFF
NA	TRBV7-2	TRBD2	TRBJ2-7	TGTGCCAGCAGCTTAGATGGGACTAGTCGTGAGCAGTACTTC	CASSLDGTSREQYF
many	TRBV24-1	NA	TRBJ2-1	TGTGCCACCAGTGTCCATAGCGGACAAAAGAAGTCGAATGAGCAGTTCTTC	CATSVHSGQKKSNEQFF
few	TRBV12-3/TRBV12-4	TRBD1	TRBJ1-3	TGTGCCAGCAGCCCCGGACAGGGCAATGGAAACACCATATATTTT	CASSPGQGNGNTIYF
few	TRBV5-1	NA	TRBJ2-3	TGCGCCAGCACCCAGGGGTTCACAGATACGCAGTATTTT	CASTQGFTDTQYF
NA	TRBV7-2	TRBD1	TRBJ1-4	TGTGCCAGCAGGGACGGGACAGCTAATGAAAAACTGTTTTTT	CASRDGTANEKLFF
many	TRBV29-1	NA	TRBJ2-5	TGCAGCGCTCCCGAAGGGGTCGGGACCCAGTACTTC	CSAPEGVGTQYF
few	TRBV14	TRBD1	TRBJ1-1	TGTGCCAGCAGCCACTTTGACAGGGGTACTGAAGCTTTCTTT	CASSHFDRGTEAFF
many	TRBV29-1	NA	TRBJ2-1	TGCAGCGTTGCCTTTGCAGGCGGCAAAAGGAATGAGCAGTTCTTC	CSVAFAGGKRNEQFF
many	TRBV29-1	NA	TRBJ2-3	TGCAGCTCCGGTCCGGAAGGGTTGGCAGATACGCAGTATTTT	CSSGPEGLADTQYF
many	TRBV7-8	TRBD1	TRBJ2-3	TGTGCCAGCAGCTCAACAGGGGGCCGGGGAGATACGCAGTATTTT	CASSSTGGRGDTQYF
many	TRBV5-5	TRBD1	TRBJ2-3	TGTGCCAGCAGCCAGGGACAGTACACAGATACGCAGTATTTT	CASSQGQYTDTQYF
few	TRBV29-1	NA	TRBJ1-2	TGCAGCGTTGCGGCAGGGAGCTTAAGCTATGGCTACACCTTC	CSVAAGSLSYGYTF
few	TRBV14	NA	TRBJ1-5	TGTGCCAGCAGCCAAGAGCACAGTCAGCCCCAGCATTTT	CASSQEHSQPQHF
NA	TRBV14	NA	TRBJ2-3	TGTGCCAGCAGCCGAAGGGGCGACCGCACAGATACGCAGTATTTT	CASSRRGDRTDTQYF
NA	TRBV18	NA	TRBJ1-1	TGTGCCAGCTCACCATCCTCCGGGGGGCAGAACACTGAAGCTTTCTTT	CASSPSSGGQNTEAFF
few	TRBV20-1	NA	TRBJ2-2	TGCAGTGCTCGGGCCAAAAGGGAGCTGTTTTTT	CSARAKRELFF